The 28 T cell receptor beta chains reported below all come from one sample, sequenced in a study of patients and donors after allogeneic stem cell transplantation. TCRdb re-called the RT-PCR reads through MiXCR, storing one row per CDR3 protein. The table lists roughly 140,000 distinct CDR3 sequences, over 30% of them singletons, with about 50% in the top ten. The specimen was blood, either unsorted or a sorted T cell fraction (not recorded which). The receptors derive from a human donor who was either an allogeneic HSCT recipient or a stem cell or donor lymphocyte infusion donor (not recorded which). It is not recorded whose cells these are; they may come from a transplant donor.

This chain uses TRBV7-3 with TRBJ2-3; TRBD1 might be the D (7 bases). The CDR3 is 13 residues long. V was pared by 8 bases and J by 2 bases, with 11 bases between. CDR1 and CDR2 from the germline V gene are SGHTA and FQGTGA. CDR3 sequence: CASGRGDTDTQYF. The CDR3, as DNA: TGTGCCAGCGGCAGGGGGGACACAGATACGCAGTATTTT.

This chain joins TRBV28 and TRBJ1-5; D is unclear. The CDR3 sequence is 15 residues long. Germline CDR1 MDHEN, CDR2 SYDVKM. The V end lost 7 bases, the J end lost 4 bases, and 17 bases lay between the germline ends. The chain's CDR3 is CASTSLDGLNQPQHF. The CDR3 coding sequence is TGTGCCAGCACCAGCCTGGACGGTCTAAATCAGCCCCAGCATTTT.

This sequence joins TRBV20-1 and TRBJ1-1; TRBD1 matches at 8 bases. Per the germline V gene, CDR1 is DFQATT and CDR2 is SNEGSKA (reference sequence). This CDR3 has 16 residues. The V and J ends lost 3 bases and 0 bases, in that order; junction bases with no gene match: 9. CDR3 nucleotides: TGCAGTGCTAGGGACCCTAGGACAGGGATGAACACTGAAGCTTTCTTT. Translating gives CSARDPRTGMNTEAFF.

This clonotype was counted at least ten times. The V call is TRBV12-3 or TRBV12-4, the J call TRBJ1-1, with 9 bases identical to TRBD1. There are 16 residues in the CDR3. V dropped 5 bases and J dropped 3; count of bases not matched to a gene: 10. CDR3 sequence reads: CASSTRTGVFHTEAFF. The CDR3 coding sequence is TGTGCCAGCAGTACCCGGACAGGGGTGTTCCACACTGAAGCTTTCTTT.

The genes are TRBV12-3 or TRBV12-4 and TRBJ1-6, with TRBD1 as a possible D gene (6 bases). This CDR3 has 12 residues. Trimming left V 7 bases short and J 6 bases short, with 7 bases between. Here the CDR3 DNA reads TGTGCCAGCAAACAGGGTAATTCACCCCTCCACTTT. It yields the protein CASKQGNSPLHF.

V and J are TRBV4-3 and TRBJ2-1; tentatively, D is TRBD1 (5 bases). Trimming cost V 4 bases and J 9 bases, with 22 bases left between them. The CDR3 extends over 16 amino acids. CDR1 is LGHNA and CDR2 is YSLEER in the germline V gene. This chain's CDR3 is CASSPGQFGPLIEQFF. In nucleotides, the CDR3 is TGCGCCAGCAGCCCCGGACAATTTGGCCCCCTTATTGAGCAGTTCTTC.

The chain has TRBV12-3 or TRBV12-4 and TRBJ2-3; the D gene is possibly TRBD1 (5 bases). V was pared by 1 base and J by 6 bases, with 26 bases between. The CDR3 totals 19 residues. The CDR3 coding sequence is TGTGCCAGCAGTTTAGGACAGTTGATCATCGCAGTTTCGGGCGATACGCAGTATTTT. Its translation: CASSLGQLIIAVSGDTQYF.

The chain is built from TRBV29-1 and TRBJ1-1, with no clear D. V was cut by 4 bases and J by 1 base, with 10 bases left in between. CDR1 and CDR2 (germline): SQVTM, ANQGSEA. The CDR3 length is 13 residues. The CDR3 loop reads CSVVRPQNTEAFF. CDR3 DNA sequence: TGCAGCGTTGTTCGACCCCAGAACACTGAAGCTTTCTTT.

J is TRBJ1-2 and V is TRBV4-2; no clear D gene. Trimming left V 4 bases short and J 8 bases short, with 14 bases between. The V gene's germline CDR1 is LGHNA and CDR2 YNFKEQ. The CDR3 sequence is 13 residues long. The CDR3 loop reads CASSLTFHKGYTF. The CDR3 coding sequence is TGTGCCAGCAGCCTCACCTTTCACAAGGGCTACACCTTC.

This clonotype has only a few counts. The chain links TRBV15 to TRBJ2-2, with TRBD1 as a possible D gene (5 bases). The CDR3 totals 15 residues. With 1 base removed from V and 0 bases from J, the gap between germline ends came to 6 bases. In germline, CDR1 is LNHNV, CDR2 YYDKDF (reference sequence). The CDR3 region is CATSRADTNTGELFF. DNA of the CDR3: TGTGCCACCAGCAGAGCGGACACGAACACCGGGGAGCTGTTTTTT.

The CDR3 nucleotides read TGTGCCAGCAGCTCCTCGCGGGACAGCTTCGAAGCTTTCTTT. This translates into CASSSSRDSFEAFF. The chain combines TRBV7-2 with TRBJ1-1, with 7 nucleotides matching TRBD1. J gave up 8 bases and V 4 bases, and 10 bases lay outside the gene matches. Per germline, CDR1 SGHTA and CDR2 FQGNSA. The CDR3 is made up of 14 amino acids.

This clonotype occurred a few times. This rearrangement joins TRBV6-5 to TRBJ1-1; D is unclear. Germline loops: CDR1 MNHEY, CDR2 SVGAGI. V lost 5 bases and J 3 bases, leaving 25 bases between the germline ends. The CDR3 loop spans 18 amino acids. In DNA form, the CDR3 reads TGTGCCAGCAGTCCTCAAACCCCCATTCCATTCAGGTACACTGAAGCTTTCTTT. Its translation: CASSPQTPIPFRYTEAFF.

Only a few counts were recorded for this clonotype. This chain links TRBV7-3 with TRBJ2-1; TRBD2 matches 7 bases. Trimming took 3 bases from V and 0 from J; bases not matched to a gene: 2. The CDR3 length is 15 residues. CDR1 is SGHTA, CDR2 FQGTGA, per germline. In nucleotides, the CDR3 is TGTGCCAGCAGCTTGCGCGGGGGCTCCTACAATGAGCAGTTCTTC. Translated: CASSLRGGSYNEQFF.

This chain connects TRBV4-2 to TRBJ1-1; a possible D gene is TRBD1 (6 bases). V was shortened by 1 base and J by 11 bases, with 11 bases between the two germline ends. From germline, CDR1 is LGHNA and CDR2 YNFKEQ. This CDR3 region has 12 residues. CDR3 nucleotide sequence: TGTGCCAGCAGCCAAGGGGGGCAGGGGGCTTTCTTT. Protein: CASSQGGQGAFF.

The V call is TRBV5-1, the J call TRBJ1-2, with D perhaps TRBD1 (5 bases). Germline V gene lookup returns CDR1 SGHRS and CDR2 YFSETQ. The CDR3 has 15 residues. V lost 0 bases, J lost 5 bases, and 14 bases lay in between. CDR3 sequence: CASSLGTGTGYGYTF. The DNA of the CDR3 is TGCGCCAGCAGCTTGGGCACCGGGACGGGTTATGGCTACACCTTC.

The genes are TRBV10-3 and TRBJ2-5; TRBD1 matches 8 bases. V gave up 7 bases and J gave up 2 bases; unmatched junction bases: 6. The CDR3 extends over 14 amino acids. CDR1 is ENHRY, CDR2 SYGVKD, per germline. For the CDR3, the DNA is TGTGCCATCACCAAGGACAGGGAACAAGAGACCCAGTACTTC. Amino acids: CAITKDREQETQYF.

The CDR3 sequence is CASSSLTRTDTQYF. The DNA for the CDR3 is TGTGCCAGCAGCTCCCTTACCCGCACAGATACGCAGTATTTT. V usage is TRBV7-3 and J usage is TRBJ2-3; D is undetermined. Trimming took 4 bases from V and 1 from J, leaving 9 bases between them. The germline CDR1 and CDR2 sequences are SGHTA and FQGTGA. The length of the CDR3 is 14 residues. The variable domain in full, with the rest retrieved from reference TRBV7-3 and TRBJ2-3, is GAGVSQTPSNKVTEKGKYVELRCDPISGHTALYWYRQSLGQGPEFLIYFQGTGAADDSGLPNDRFFAVRPEGSVSTLKIQRTERGDSAVYLCASSSLTRTDTQYFGPGTRLTVL.

The chain is built from TRBV5-1 and TRBJ2-7, with 15 bases lining up with TRBD2. The trim removed 4 bases at V and 3 bases at J, leaving 2 bases unmatched. This CDR3 is 15 amino acids long. Germline loops: CDR1 SGHRS, CDR2 YFSETQ. CDR3 sequence: CASSPGLAGGYEQYV. The CDR3 coding sequence is TGCGCCAGCAGCCCGGGACTAGCGGGGGGCTACGAGCAGTACGTC.

At least ten counts were recorded for this clonotype. The chain uses TRBV27 and TRBJ1-5; D remains ambiguous. The CDR3 is made up of 13 amino acids. V gave up 6 bases and J gave up 0 bases, with 6 bases separating them. Germline V lookup: CDR1 MNHEY, CDR2 SMNVEV (reference sequence). CDR3 amino acids: CASSPYSNQPQHF. The CDR3 DNA sequence: TGTGCCAGCAGCCCCTATAGCAATCAGCCCCAGCATTTT.

The chain links TRBV20-1 to TRBJ1-2, with 11 bases aligning to TRBD1. Germline V lookup: CDR1 DFQATT, CDR2 SNEGSKA (reference sequence). The ends lost 7 bases at V and 6 bases at J; junction bases unmatched: 7. CDR3 size: 13 residues. CDR3 DNA: TGCAGTGTCGGGACAGGGGGTCTTGATGGCTACACCTTC. Translating it yields CSVGTGGLDGYTF.

This clonotype was seen more than once but under ten times. The rearrangement uses TRBV4-3 and TRBJ2-1; perhaps D is TRBD1 or TRBD2 (5 bases each). CDR1 is LGHNA and CDR2 is YSLEER in the germline V gene. The V gene lost 0 bases and the J gene lost 4 bases, with 10 bases spanning the gap. The CDR3 spans 15 residues. Written as DNA, the CDR3 is TGCGCCAGCAGCCAAGAAAGTTGGGGGTACAATGAGCAGTTCTTC. This translates into CASSQESWGYNEQFF.

This clonotype was found once. The chain employs TRBV27 and TRBJ2-7; unclear D gene. V was shortened by 5 bases and J by 4 bases, with 9 bases between the two germline ends. Germline CDR1 and CDR2: MNHEY and SMNVEV (reference sequence). CDR3 length equals 12 residues. CDR3 protein: CASSPTLYEQYF. Written as DNA, the CDR3 is TGTGCCAGCAGTCCAACCCTATACGAGCAGTACTTC.

This rearrangement joins TRBV28 to TRBJ1-1, with 9 bases fitting TRBD1. The germline V gene encodes CDR1 MDHEN and CDR2 SYDVKM. The CDR3 totals 13 residues. J gave up 7 bases and V 8 bases, and 8 bases lay outside the gene matches. CDR3 DNA sequence: TGTGCCAGCCGACCCGGGACAGGGTATGAAGCTTTCTTT. This codes for CASRPGTGYEAFF.

In its sample, this clonotype was seen a few times. The CDR3 sequence: CSARDPTGGTEAFF. CDR3 in DNA: TGCAGTGCTAGAGATCCCACAGGGGGCACTGAAGCTTTCTTT. This chain connects TRBV20-1 to TRBJ1-1, with 8 nucleotides matching TRBD1. The CDR3 extends over 14 amino acids. The V segment lost 0 bases and the J segment 4 bases; nucleotides outside the gene matches: 4. Per germline, CDR1 DFQATT and CDR2 SNEGSKA (reference sequence).

V usage is TRBV12-3 or TRBV12-4 and J usage is TRBJ1-5, with D possibly being TRBD1 (5 bases). Trimming shortened V by 4 bases and J by 4 bases, and 8 bases separated the two germline ends. The CDR3 is 13 residues long. CDR3 coding DNA: TGTGCCAGCAGTTCACAGGAAAATCAGCCCCAGCATTTT. This gives the protein CASSSQENQPQHF.

The genes are TRBV7-9 and TRBJ1-2, with 10 bases fitting TRBD1. The CDR3 is made up of 12 amino acids. Germline CDR1 SEHNR, CDR2 FQNEAQ (reference sequence). Germline trimming cut 7 bases from V and 6 bases from J; bases unmatched to any gene: 2. CDR3: CASTGTGDGYTF. CDR3 DNA: TGTGCCAGCACGGGGACAGGGGATGGCTACACCTTC.

This clonotype showed up just a few times. The chain links TRBV7-8 to TRBJ1-1; no reliable D call. V was shortened by 1 base and J by 3 bases, with 21 bases between the two germline ends. The CDR3 covers 18 residues. Germline CDR1 SGHVS, CDR2 FQNEAQ. The CDR3 loop reads CASSLGASKDRKDTEAFF. The DNA for the CDR3 is TGTGCCAGCAGCTTAGGGGCGAGTAAGGACCGAAAGGACACTGAAGCTTTCTTT.

The chain recombines TRBV2 with TRBJ1-5, with D perhaps TRBD1 (5 bases). Germline V gene sequence: CDR1 SNHLY, CDR2 FYNNEI. V shed 8 bases and J shed 3 bases, with 17 bases lying between them. CDR3 size: 15 residues. CDR3 in DNA: TGTGCCAGCGGGGGGGTAGGGCTGGTCAATCAGCCCCAGCATTTT. The encoded protein is CASGGVGLVNQPQHF.